This entry features one T cell receptor (beta chain) sequence. CDR3 length: 14 residues. Germline V lookup: CDR1 MNHEY, CDR2 SMNVEV (reference sequence). Trimming left V 6 bases short and J 8 bases short, with 19 bases between. The repertoire was sequenced with immunoSEQ multiplex PCR; TCRdb's copy has only in-frame clones and lacks some. Among about 180,000 clones listed, 75% to 95% were seen once. This specimen comes from a study of T cell responses to AZD1222 COVID-19 vaccine. Overall study: Second-dose intervals near 4 or 12 weeks were combined.

The chain uses TRBV27 and TRBJ1-1; tentative D call: TRBD1 (5 bases). The sequences come from peripheral blood, collected on day 0 of AZD1222 vaccination. This TCR was sampled from an adult in good health. This chain's CDR3 is CASRSDSYRLEAFF. The CDR3 bases are TGTGCCAGCAGATCCGACAGCTATAGGCTCGAAGCTTTCTTT.